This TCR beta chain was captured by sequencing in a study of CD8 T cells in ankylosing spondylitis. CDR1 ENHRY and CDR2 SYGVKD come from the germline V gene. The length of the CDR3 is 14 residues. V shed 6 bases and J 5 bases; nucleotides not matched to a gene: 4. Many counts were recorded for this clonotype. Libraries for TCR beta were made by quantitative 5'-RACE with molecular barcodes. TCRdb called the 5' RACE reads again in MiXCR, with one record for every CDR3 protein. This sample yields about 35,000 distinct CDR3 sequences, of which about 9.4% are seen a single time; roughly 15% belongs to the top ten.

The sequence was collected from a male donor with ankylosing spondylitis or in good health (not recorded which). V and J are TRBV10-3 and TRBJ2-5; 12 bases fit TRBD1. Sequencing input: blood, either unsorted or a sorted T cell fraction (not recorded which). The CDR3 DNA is TGTGCCATCAGCCGGGACAGGGGGCCGGAGACCCAGTACTTC. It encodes CAISRDRGPETQYF.